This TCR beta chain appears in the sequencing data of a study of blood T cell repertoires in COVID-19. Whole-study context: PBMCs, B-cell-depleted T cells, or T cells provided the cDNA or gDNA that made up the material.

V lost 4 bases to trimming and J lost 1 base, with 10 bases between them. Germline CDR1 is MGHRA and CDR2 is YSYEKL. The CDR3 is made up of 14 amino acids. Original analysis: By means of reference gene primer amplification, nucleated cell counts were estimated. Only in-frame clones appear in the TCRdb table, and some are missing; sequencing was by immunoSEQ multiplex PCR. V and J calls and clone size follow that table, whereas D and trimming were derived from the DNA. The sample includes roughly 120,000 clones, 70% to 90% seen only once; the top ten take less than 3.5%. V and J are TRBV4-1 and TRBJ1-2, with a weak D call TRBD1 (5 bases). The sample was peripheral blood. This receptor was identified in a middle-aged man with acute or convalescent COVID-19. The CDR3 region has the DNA TGCGCCAGCAGCCCCTCTGACAGTAACTATGGCTACACCTTC. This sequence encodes CASSPSDSNYGYTF.